The rows below give T cell receptor beta chains drawn from one sample of a study of T cell responses to AZD1222 COVID-19 vaccine. The protocol was immunoSEQ multiplex PCR, while the TCRdb copy is restricted to in-frame clones and leaves out a portion. The data contain more than 110,000 clones, roughly 92% of them singletons. The source material was peripheral blood, sampled on day 0 of AZD1222 vaccination. These receptors all come from an adult in good health. Both conserved end residues are part of each CDR3. Clone size is given for some rows only: seen once, a few or many times, or a class if the clone is expanded.

CDR3 protein	clone size	V gene	J gene
CASRTGTGEKLFF	NA	TRBV10-2	TRBJ1-4
CASSLPGTGSNSPLHF	NA	TRBV7-9	TRBJ1-6
CASSLRALEQFF	once	TRBV28	TRBJ2-1
CASRGNQGAEEAFF	NA	TRBV6-5	TRBJ1-1
CATSDTPSMGSGEQYF	NA	TRBV24-1	TRBJ2-7
CASAVGGWNEQFF	NA	TRBV6-5	TRBJ2-1
CASSSQLRANVLTF	NA	TRBV11-2	TRBJ2-6
CASSQEHARNEQFF	NA	TRBV3-1/TRBV3-2	TRBJ2-1
CASSQDIAGGDTGELFF	NA	TRBV3-1/TRBV3-2	TRBJ2-2
CASSPGGPNYGYTF	NA	TRBV7-9	TRBJ1-2
CASGPTGYNEQFF	NA	TRBV12-5	TRBJ2-1
CAILLGVGGYTF	once	TRBV28	TRBJ1-2
CASSPRQGPMNTEAFF	NA	TRBV18	TRBJ1-1
CASSLSQGVDTQYF	NA	TRBV11-2	TRBJ2-3
CASSPGLAVQETQYF	NA	TRBV7-8	TRBJ2-5
CASSYFGQGNQPQHF	NA	TRBV6-2/TRBV6-3	TRBJ1-5
CASSVGGGSTDTQYF	NA	TRBV9	TRBJ2-3
CASSSNQGANYGYTF	NA	TRBV7-9	TRBJ1-2
CASSRTAQGETQYF	NA	TRBV6-5	TRBJ2-5
CAATSGTGGNSPLHF	once	TRBV24-1	TRBJ1-6
CASTQVLNQPQHF	NA	TRBV11-3	TRBJ1-5
CASSLAGGTGGVSYEQYF	once	TRBV5-4	TRBJ2-7
CASSGGTGRETQYF	NA	TRBV6-6	TRBJ2-5
CASSLASPNEQFF	NA	TRBV7-9	TRBJ2-1
CASSQGSPGNTIYF	NA	TRBV5-1	TRBJ1-3
CATQRLVSTDTQYF	once	TRBV2	TRBJ2-3
CASRKGRTEAFF	NA	TRBV12-3/TRBV12-4	TRBJ1-1
CASKGTAGEQYF	NA	TRBV27	TRBJ2-7
CAWRPTPIQGENGTDTQYF	NA	TRBV30	TRBJ2-3
CASSYSTGDTGELFF	NA	TRBV6-5	TRBJ2-2